Reported below is one T cell receptor beta chain. Participants came from around 25 US areas, aged roughly 18 to 95 years. Clinical history reported by participants formed the basis on which cohorts were assigned. Contact with a PCR-confirmed or clinician-diagnosed COVID-19 case occurred within 2 weeks of entry. Assay: immunoSEQ multiplex PCR; the TCRdb copy retains only in-frame clones and omits some. Among about 280,000 clones listed, roughly four fifths were seen once. This sample was included in a study of blood T cell repertoires in COVID-19. Study-level information: PBMCs, B-cell-depleted T cells, or T cells were the source of the cDNA or gDNA that made up the material.

Germline V gives CDR1 DFQATT, CDR2 SNEGSKA (reference sequence). CDR3 length: 15 amino acids. Trimming cost V 3 bases and J 13 bases; bases outside gene matches: 14. The rearrangement joins TRBV20-1 to TRBJ2-1, with 11 bases that match TRBD2. Sequencing was carried out using PBMCs or T cells enriched from blood (not recorded which). The receptor was derived from a man between 35 and 55 years old who had been exposed to COVID-19. The CDR3 nucleotides read TGCAGTGCTAGTAGGTTCCAACTAGCGGGAGTTGACCAGTTCTTC. This codes for CSASRFQLAGVDQFF.